This T cell receptor (beta chain) was found in a study of shared clonotypes between healthy human individuals. Germline V gives CDR1 SGHRS, CDR2 YFSETQ. This CDR3 comprises 13 residues. The germline V and J ends were trimmed by 4 bases and 4 bases, with 11 bases remaining between them. As for this clone: Its target is unknown.

General study points: Incomplete sequencing of sorted subsets was indicated by rarefaction despite large depth. Memory subsets had estimated richness that was generally smaller than that of naive subsets. Sharing across four donors was highest in naive CD4 (roughly 5%) and lowest in memory CD8 (roughly 0.4%).

TCRdb keeps only in-frame clones here, not all; method: immunoSEQ multiplex PCR. The repertoire includes about a million clones, about 74% of them detected once, and about 1.5% sits in the top ten. The sequencing input was memory CD4+ T cells sorted from blood. Subset here: CD45RA-negative fraction. This rearrangement joins TRBV5-1 to TRBJ1-2, with TRBD1 as a possible D gene (5 bases). The receptor was isolated from a man between 18 and 29 years old in good health. The CDR3 region is CASSQGPAYGYTF. The CDR3 DNA reads TGCGCCAGCAGCCAGGGACCTGCCTATGGCTACACCTTC. Filled out from reference TRBV5-1 and TRBJ1-2, the complete variable domain reads KAGVTQTPRYLIKTRGQQVTLSCSPISGHRSVSWYQQTPGQGLQFLFEYFSETQRNKGNFPGRFSGRQFSNSRSEMNVSTLELGDSALYLCASSQGPAYGYTFGSGTRLTVV.